This paragraph reports one T cell receptor (beta chain). Methods used by the authors: Nucleated cell number was recorded as an estimate derived from reference gene primer amplification. Some clones are missing from TCRdb's copy, which holds only in-frame ones; the method was immunoSEQ multiplex PCR. That table is the source of V, J and clone size, and D and trimming were worked out from the DNA. The sample lists fewer than 300,000 clones, roughly 89% seen once, with around 0.88% in the top ten. This entry belongs to a study of blood T cell repertoires in COVID-19. Study-level background: Sites in the United States, Italy and Spain provided acute and convalescent COVID-19 samples. In each case, the material was cDNA or gDNA derived from T cells, B-cell-depleted T cells, or PBMCs.

The CDR3 covers 19 residues. V was clipped by 5 bases and J by 3 bases; unmatched bases: 19. Germline V gene data show CDR1 as LNHDA and CDR2 as SQIVND (reference sequence). This TCR derives from a man aged 25-45 years with acute or convalescent COVID-19. Source material: peripheral blood. This chain joins TRBV19 and TRBJ2-4, with 7 bases identical to TRBD2. The CDR3 region has the DNA TGTGCCAGTAGTTCCGGGGGGTTGACTACCCGTACCGGCAAAAACATTCAGTACTTC. This gives the protein CASSSGGLTTRTGKNIQYF.